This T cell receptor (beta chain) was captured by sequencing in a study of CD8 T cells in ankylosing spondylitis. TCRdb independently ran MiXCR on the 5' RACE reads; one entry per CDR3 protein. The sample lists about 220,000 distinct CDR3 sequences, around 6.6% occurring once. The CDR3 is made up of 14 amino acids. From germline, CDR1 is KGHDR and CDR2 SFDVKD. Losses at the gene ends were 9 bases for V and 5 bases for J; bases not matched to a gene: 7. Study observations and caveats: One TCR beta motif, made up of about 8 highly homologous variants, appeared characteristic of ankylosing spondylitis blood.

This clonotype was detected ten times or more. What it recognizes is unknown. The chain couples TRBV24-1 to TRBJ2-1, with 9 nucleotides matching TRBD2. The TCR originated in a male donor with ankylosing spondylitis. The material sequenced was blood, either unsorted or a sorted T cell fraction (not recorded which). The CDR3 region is CATQTSGANNEQFF. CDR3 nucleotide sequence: TGTGCCACCCAGACTAGCGGAGCCAACAATGAGCAGTTCTTC.